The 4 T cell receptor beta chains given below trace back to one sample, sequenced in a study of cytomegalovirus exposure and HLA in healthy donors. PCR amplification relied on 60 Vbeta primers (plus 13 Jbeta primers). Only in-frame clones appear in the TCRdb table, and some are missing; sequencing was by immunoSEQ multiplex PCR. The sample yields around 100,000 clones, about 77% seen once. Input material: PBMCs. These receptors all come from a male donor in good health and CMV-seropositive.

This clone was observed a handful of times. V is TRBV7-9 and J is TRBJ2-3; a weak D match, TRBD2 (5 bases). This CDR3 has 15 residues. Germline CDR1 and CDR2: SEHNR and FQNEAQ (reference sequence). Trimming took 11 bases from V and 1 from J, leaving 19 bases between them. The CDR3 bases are TGTGCCGCCAACCGGGGATTTTCGGGCACAGATACGCAGTATTTT. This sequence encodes CAANRGFSGTDTQYF.

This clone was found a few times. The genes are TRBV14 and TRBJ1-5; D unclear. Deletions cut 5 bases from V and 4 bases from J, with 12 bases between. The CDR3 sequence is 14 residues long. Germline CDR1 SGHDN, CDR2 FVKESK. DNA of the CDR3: TGTGCCAGCAGCTCAGGCGTACCGAATCAGCCCCAGCATTTT. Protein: CASSSGVPNQPQHF.

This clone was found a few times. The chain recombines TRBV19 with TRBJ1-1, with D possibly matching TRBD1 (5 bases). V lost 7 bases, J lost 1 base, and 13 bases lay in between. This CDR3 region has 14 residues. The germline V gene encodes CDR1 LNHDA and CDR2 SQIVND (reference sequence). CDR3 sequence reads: CASNWGEGNTEAFF. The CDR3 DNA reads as TGTGCCAGTAACTGGGGGGAGGGGAACACTGAAGCTTTCTTT.

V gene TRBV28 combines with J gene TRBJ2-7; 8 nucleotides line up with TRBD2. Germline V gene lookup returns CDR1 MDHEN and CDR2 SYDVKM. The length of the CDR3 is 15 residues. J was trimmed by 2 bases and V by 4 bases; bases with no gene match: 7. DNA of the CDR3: TGTGCCAGCAGTTCGCCGGTGGGACTAGCCTACGAGCAGTACTTC. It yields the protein CASSSPVGLAYEQYF.